This passage covers 19 T cell receptor beta chains from one sample sequenced in a study of CD4 T cells in relation to SARS-CoV-2 and coronaviruses (dated by TCRdb to 2020 to 2022). Libraries were prepared through the immunoSEQ multiplex PCR assay. The source is immuneACCESS, and TCRdb retained only in-frame sequences with V and J called. Part of the clones is not carried over; for the studies checked, unresolved V genes explain less than half of this, and the remainder is unexplained. The sample includes more than 9,000 clones, with around 87% observed a single time. The ten largest make up around 2.2% of the sample. The material sequenced was naive CD4+ T cells from PBMCs. The sample's cell subset or site, from its label and the paper: naive CD4+ T cells isolated by negative enrichment. These TCRs come from an adult with COVID-19.

There are a few counts of this clone. This chain joins TRBV3-1 (or the pseudogene TRBV3-2) and TRBJ2-2; D not certain. V lost 4 bases, J lost 4 bases, and 7 bases lay in between. Germline V gene data show CDR1 as LGHDT and CDR2 as YNNKEL (reference sequence). The CDR3 sequence is 13 residues long. In DNA, the CDR3 is TGTGCCAGCAGCCCCGTAACCACCGGGGAGCTGTTTTTT. This codes for CASSPVTTGELFF.

This rearrangement joins TRBV7-9 to TRBJ2-5; D is uncertain. CDR1 is SEHNR and CDR2 is FQNEAQ in the germline V gene (reference sequence). V dropped 5 bases and J dropped 2 bases, with 9 bases sitting between them. CDR3 length: 13 residues. CDR3 sequence: CASSPDRQETQYF. DNA of the CDR3: TGTGCCAGCAGCCCAGACCGGCAAGAGACCCAGTACTTC.

This clone was detected only once. V usage is TRBV6-5 and J usage is TRBJ1-5; maybe TRBD1 (5 bases). Germline loops: CDR1 MNHEY, CDR2 SVGAGI. The V gene lost 5 bases and the J gene lost 0 bases, with 8 bases spanning the gap. The CDR3 is 14 amino acids. Here the CDR3 reads CASSRGYSNQPQHF. CDR3 coding DNA: TGTGCCAGCAGTCGGGGGTATAGCAATCAGCCCCAGCATTTT.

The chain employs TRBV11-3 and TRBJ1-1; D unclear. Deletions cut 4 bases from V and 6 bases from J, with 9 bases between. Per germline, CDR1 SGHNT and CDR2 YENEEA. The CDR3 is made up of 12 amino acids. The CDR3 sequence is CASSSGFAEAFF. CDR3 bases: TGTGCCAGCAGCTCCGGGTTTGCTGAAGCTTTCTTT.

In DNA form, the CDR3 reads TGTGCCATCAGTGAGTCCCTTAACTATGGCTACACCTTC. Protein product: CAISESLNYGYTF. The J gene is TRBJ1-2, the V gene TRBV10-3; D is unresolved. V lost 0 bases to trimming and J lost 1 base, with 3 bases between them. Per germline, CDR1 ENHRY and CDR2 SYGVKD. The CDR3 loop spans 13 amino acids.

This clone was seen more than once but under ten times. The chain is built from TRBV4-1 and TRBJ1-1, with D possibly being TRBD1 (5 bases). V was pared by 1 base and J by 0 bases, with 9 bases between. Germline CDR1 MGHRA, CDR2 YSYEKL. The CDR3 has 15 amino acids. The CDR3 is CASSQVTVMNTEAFF. In DNA form, the CDR3 reads TGCGCCAGCAGCCAAGTGACAGTTATGAACACTGAAGCTTTCTTT.

This sequence joins TRBV7-8 and TRBJ1-5; TRBD1 aligns across 7 bases. J lost 4 bases, V lost 4 bases, and 7 bases had no gene match. CDR1 is SGHVS, CDR2 FQNEAQ, per germline. This CDR3 is built from 15 residues. The CDR3 loop is CASSSVTGDNQPQHF. The CDR3 DNA is TGTGCCAGCAGCTCGGTTACAGGGGATAATCAGCCCCAGCATTTT.

The gene calls are TRBV12-3 or TRBV12-4 and TRBJ2-7, with D tentatively TRBD1 (5 bases). The V end lost 5 bases, the J end lost 4 bases, and 12 bases lay between the germline ends. The CDR3 contains 13 residues. CDR3 protein: CASSPRTTYEQYF. CDR3 DNA sequence: TGTGCCAGCAGTCCGAGGACAACATACGAGCAGTACTTC.

The chain links TRBV6-6 to TRBJ2-4, with unresolved D. The CDR3 is made up of 12 amino acids. Germline-derived CDR1 and CDR2 are MNHNY and SVGAGI (reference sequence). V was shortened by 7 bases and J by 6 bases, with 10 bases between the two germline ends. In DNA form, the CDR3 reads TGTGCCAGCATAAGTATCAGAAACATTCAGTACTTC. It is translated as CASISIRNIQYF.

This sequence joins TRBV14 and TRBJ1-1; no reliable D call. CDR1 SGHDN and CDR2 FVKESK come from the germline V gene. The CDR3 runs 13 residues. V was trimmed by 4 bases and J by 1 base, leaving 7 bases between them. The CDR3 bases are TGTGCCAGCAGCCGTCAGCCGAACACTGAAGCTTTCTTT. Residues: CASSRQPNTEAFF.

The chain is built from TRBV6-5 and TRBJ2-2; unclear D gene. Trimming removed 6 bases from V and 0 bases from J, with 11 bases in between. The CDR3 totals 15 residues. Germline V gene sequence: CDR1 MNHEY, CDR2 SVGAGI. CDR3 in DNA: TGTGCCAGCAGCAAGACAATCACGAACACCGGGGAGCTGTTTTTT. This codes for CASSKTITNTGELFF.

V gene TRBV9 combines with J gene TRBJ2-3; no firm D call. V dropped 2 bases and J dropped 0 bases, with 10 bases sitting between them. The CDR3 is made up of 15 amino acids. The germline gives CDR1 SGDLS, CDR2 YYNGEE. DNA for the CDR3: TGTGCCAGCAGCGTGGACCTACCTAGCACAGATACGCAGTATTTT. Amino acids: CASSVDLPSTDTQYF.

This sequence joins TRBV11-2 and TRBJ2-1, with a weak D call TRBD2 (5 bases). V was trimmed by 5 bases and J by 0 bases, leaving 11 bases between them. This CDR3 has 15 amino acids. Germline loops: CDR1 SGHAT, CDR2 FQNNGV. CDR3 sequence: CASSPVASSYNEQFF. The DNA of the CDR3 is TGTGCCAGCAGCCCAGTAGCGTCCTCCTACAATGAGCAGTTCTTC.

V is TRBV10-1 and J is TRBJ2-5; TRBD1 aligns across 9 bases. V lost 5 bases to trimming and J lost 5 bases; unmatched junction nucleotides: 6. Germline CDR1 is WNHNN and CDR2 is SYGVQD (reference sequence). The CDR3 is 14 residues long. CDR3 bases: TGCGCCAGCAGTACTGGACAGGGGACGGAGACCCAGTACTTC. This translates into CASSTGQGTETQYF.

V and J are TRBV28 and TRBJ2-7; 9 nucleotides match TRBD2. Germline trimming cut 4 bases from V and 4 bases from J; bases unmatched to any gene: 5. Germline CDR1 and CDR2: MDHEN and SYDVKM. This CDR3 region has 14 residues. CDR3 in DNA: TGTGCCAGCAGTTATCCTAGCGGGGCATACGAGCAGTACTTC. Translation: CASSYPSGAYEQYF.

The chain recombines TRBV5-6 with TRBJ1-6; D uncertain. V was clipped by 4 bases and J by 3 bases, with 17 bases between them. Germline CDR1 reads SGHDT; CDR2 reads YYEEEE. There are 17 residues in the CDR3. CDR3 loop: CASSAGPIAFYNSPLHF. The CDR3, as DNA: TGTGCCAGCAGCGCCGGACCTATTGCCTTCTATAATTCACCCCTCCACTTT.

The chain couples TRBV5-5 to TRBJ2-3; a possible D gene is TRBD1 (5 bases). The length of the CDR3 is 13 residues. Germline V gives CDR1 SGHKS, CDR2 YYEKEE (reference sequence). V lost 4 bases and J 5 bases, leaving 11 bases between the germline ends. The CDR3 DNA sequence: TGTGCCAGCAGCAAGACAGTGTTAGATACGCAGTATTTT. Protein product: CASSKTVLDTQYF.

The table lists this clone with a few counts. The V gene is TRBV7-2, the J gene TRBJ1-1; 7 bases map to TRBD1. V was clipped by 5 bases and J by 10 bases; unmatched bases: 10. Looked up from germline, CDR1 is SGHTA and CDR2 is FQGNSA. CDR3 size: 13 residues. The CDR3 is CASSPRQGQAAFF. CDR3 nucleotides: TGTGCCAGCAGCCCGCGACAGGGCCAGGCAGCTTTCTTT.

The chain carries TRBV21-1 and TRBJ2-4; the D call in the table, TRBD2, was not verified against the DNA. TRBV21-1 is labeled a pseudogene. The CDR3 is 18 amino acids. The CDR3 sequence is CASLHLRGGKAAKNIQYF. The DNA for the CDR3 is TGTGCCAGCCTCCATCTTCGGGGGGGGAAAGCGGCCAAAAACATTCAGTACTTC.